This is a list of T cell receptor beta chains from one sample in a study of CD8 T cells in ankylosing spondylitis. One entry per CDR3 protein results from TCRdb running MiXCR on the 5' RACE reads. The sample has about 840,000 distinct CDR3 sequences; approximately 12% are singletons. What was sequenced was blood, either unsorted or a sorted T cell fraction (not recorded which). The receptors were sampled from a male donor with ankylosing spondylitis. Both conserved end residues are part of each CDR3. A D gene is named only where the DNA matches it firmly. A row's size may be missing; if present it is once, few, many or a size class.

V gene: TRBV21-1
clone size: many
CDR3 length: 14
J gene: TRBJ1-5
D gene: -
CDR3 protein: CASSKEESNQPQHF
CDR3 DNA: TGTGCCAGCAGCAAAGAGGAAAGCAATCAGCCCCAGCATTTT

V gene: TRBV7-2
clone size: -
CDR3 length: 16
J gene: TRBJ2-7
D gene: TRBD1
CDR3 protein: CASSLVVRTGPYEQYF
CDR3 DNA: TGTGCCAGCAGCTTAGTGGTTCGGACAGGGCCCTACGAGCAGTACTTC

V gene: TRBV29-1
clone size: -
CDR3 length: 14
J gene: TRBJ2-7
D gene: -
CDR3 protein: CSVDWRNWTYEQYF
CDR3 DNA: TGCAGCGTTGATTGGCGGAACTGGACCTACGAGCAGTACTTC

V gene: TRBV20-1
clone size: few
CDR3 length: 13
J gene: TRBJ1-1
D gene: -
CDR3 protein: CSARGPGDTEAFF
CDR3 DNA: TGCAGTGCTAGGGGGCCGGGGGACACTGAAGCTTTCTTT

V gene: TRBV27
clone size: -
CDR3 length: 14
J gene: TRBJ2-5
D gene: -
CDR3 protein: CASSSQTGEETQYF
CDR3 DNA: TGTGCCAGCAGTTCTCAGACAGGTGAAGAGACCCAGTACTTC

V gene: TRBV20-1
clone size: -
CDR3 length: 15
J gene: TRBJ1-4
D gene: -
CDR3 protein: CSAPQGSRTNEKLFF
CDR3 DNA: TGCAGTGCCCCCCAGGGTAGTAGGACTAATGAAAAACTGTTTTTT

V gene: TRBV4-2
clone size: few
CDR3 length: 15
J gene: TRBJ2-7
D gene: -
CDR3 protein: CASSQGAGDVYEQYF
CDR3 DNA: TGTGCCAGCAGCCAAGGGGCAGGGGATGTCTACGAGCAGTACTTC

V gene: TRBV24-1
clone size: -
CDR3 length: 14
J gene: TRBJ1-2
D gene: -
CDR3 protein: CATSDFDTNYGYTF
CDR3 DNA: TGTGCCACCAGTGATTTTGACACCAACTATGGCTACACCTTC

V gene: TRBV5-1
clone size: many
CDR3 length: 13
J gene: TRBJ1-2
D gene: -
CDR3 protein: CASSLGGKDRHTF
CDR3 DNA: TGCGCCAGCAGCTTGGGTGGGAAAGACCGCCACACCTTC

V gene: TRBV12-3/TRBV12-4
clone size: many
CDR3 length: 13
J gene: TRBJ1-1
D gene: -
CDR3 protein: CASSLALGTEAFF
CDR3 DNA: TGTGCCAGCAGTTTGGCGTTGGGCACTGAAGCTTTCTTT

V gene: TRBV5-1
clone size: few
CDR3 length: 13
J gene: TRBJ2-3
D gene: -
CDR3 protein: CASSSSSPDTQYF
CDR3 DNA: TGCGCCAGCAGCTCGTCTAGCCCAGATACGCAGTATTTT

V gene: TRBV28
clone size: few
CDR3 length: 15
J gene: TRBJ1-2
D gene: -
CDR3 protein: CASSSPGWVNYGYTF
CDR3 DNA: TGTGCCAGCAGTTCCCCGGGGTGGGTTAACTATGGCTACACCTTC

V gene: TRBV10-3
clone size: few
CDR3 length: 13
J gene: TRBJ2-7
D gene: TRBD2
CDR3 protein: CATSGGPLYEQYF
CDR3 DNA: TGTGCCACTAGCGGGGGGCCCCTCTACGAGCAGTACTTC

V gene: TRBV10-3
clone size: -
CDR3 length: 13
J gene: TRBJ1-3
D gene: TRBD1
CDR3 protein: CAIGQGAGNTIYF
CDR3 DNA: TGTGCCATCGGTCAGGGGGCTGGAAACACCATATATTTT

V gene: TRBV24-1
clone size: few
CDR3 length: 18
J gene: TRBJ2-3
D gene: -
CDR3 protein: CATSEHGDLWGSTDTQYF
CDR3 DNA: TGTGCCACCAGCGAACACGGGGACCTATGGGGGAGCACAGATACGCAGTATTTT

V gene: TRBV7-3
clone size: few
CDR3 length: 13
J gene: TRBJ2-5
D gene: -
CDR3 protein: CASSHDREETQYF
CDR3 DNA: TGTGCCAGCAGCCACGATCGCGAAGAGACCCAGTACTTC

V gene: TRBV5-6
clone size: few
CDR3 length: 14
J gene: TRBJ2-5
D gene: -
CDR3 protein: CASFGQGMEETQYF
CDR3 DNA: TGTGCCAGCTTCGGGCAGGGGATGGAGGAGACCCAGTACTTC

V gene: TRBV9
clone size: -
CDR3 length: 16
J gene: TRBJ1-1
D gene: TRBD1
CDR3 protein: CASSDRPGTANTEAFF
CDR3 DNA: TGTGCCAGCAGCGATCGTCCCGGGACAGCGAACACTGAAGCTTTCTTT

V gene: TRBV2
clone size: few
CDR3 length: 14
J gene: TRBJ2-2
D gene: -
CDR3 protein: CASARTDFTGELFF
CDR3 DNA: TGTGCCAGCGCGAGGACGGACTTCACCGGGGAGCTGTTTTTT

V gene: TRBV7-2
clone size: few
CDR3 length: 13
J gene: TRBJ2-7
D gene: -
CDR3 protein: CASSLGPREEQYF
CDR3 DNA: TGTGCCAGCAGCTTAGGTCCCCGTGAGGAGCAGTACTTC

V gene: TRBV29-1
clone size: -
CDR3 length: 14
J gene: TRBJ2-3
D gene: TRBD1
CDR3 protein: CSAQTGLLTDTQYF
CDR3 DNA: TGCAGCGCCCAGACAGGGTTGCTCACAGATACGCAGTATTTT

V gene: TRBV6-1
clone size: many
CDR3 length: 13
J gene: TRBJ1-2
D gene: -
CDR3 protein: CASSDQVLDGYTF
CDR3 DNA: TGTGCCAGCAGTGACCAGGTCCTGGATGGCTACACCTTC

V gene: TRBV30
clone size: few
CDR3 length: 14
J gene: TRBJ2-1
D gene: TRBD1
CDR3 protein: CAWNQGARYNEQFF
CDR3 DNA: TGTGCCTGGAACCAGGGGGCGCGGTACAATGAGCAGTTCTTC

V gene: TRBV20-1
clone size: many
CDR3 length: 15
J gene: TRBJ1-5
D gene: -
CDR3 protein: CSARRQAYNDQPQHF
CDR3 DNA: TGCAGTGCTAGGCGGCAGGCGTATAATGATCAGCCCCAGCATTTT

V gene: TRBV4-2
clone size: -
CDR3 length: 15
J gene: TRBJ1-2
D gene: -
CDR3 protein: CASSPRLLSLWSYTF
CDR3 DNA: TGTGCCAGCAGCCCACGACTCCTCTCCTTATGGAGCTACACCTTC

V gene: TRBV7-2
clone size: few
CDR3 length: 13
J gene: TRBJ1-6
D gene: -
CDR3 protein: CASTPSPGSPLHF
CDR3 DNA: TGTGCCAGTACCCCTTCGCCGGGTTCACCCCTCCACTTT

V gene: TRBV7-9
clone size: many
CDR3 length: 14
J gene: TRBJ1-1
D gene: TRBD1
CDR3 protein: CASSFQGANTEAFF
CDR3 DNA: TGTGCCAGCAGCTTTCAGGGGGCGAACACTGAAGCTTTCTTT

V gene: TRBV28
clone size: -
CDR3 length: 13
J gene: TRBJ1-1
D gene: -
CDR3 protein: CAVTVWGNTEAFF
CDR3 DNA: TGTGCCGTAACAGTGTGGGGGAACACTGAAGCTTTCTTT

V gene: TRBV2
clone size: -
CDR3 length: 14
J gene: TRBJ2-1
D gene: -
CDR3 protein: CASSEQGLDNEQFF
CDR3 DNA: TGTGCCAGCAGTGAACAGGGGCTTGACAATGAGCAGTTCTTC

V gene: TRBV5-1
clone size: -
CDR3 length: 16
J gene: TRBJ2-3
D gene: TRBD2
CDR3 protein: CASSHLTSFRADTQYF
CDR3 DNA: TGCGCCAGCAGCCATCTGACTAGCTTTCGAGCAGATACGCAGTATTTT

V gene: TRBV6-2/TRBV6-3
clone size: -
CDR3 length: 14
J gene: TRBJ1-2
D gene: -
CDR3 protein: CASSPDRYFYGYTF
CDR3 DNA: TGTGCCAGCAGCCCCGACCGGTATTTCTATGGCTACACCTTC

V gene: TRBV11-2
clone size: -
CDR3 length: 15
J gene: TRBJ1-2
D gene: -
CDR3 protein: CASSSPRSSLGGYTF
CDR3 DNA: TGTGCCAGCAGCTCCCCCCGATCCTCCTTAGGTGGCTACACCTTC

V gene: TRBV4-3
clone size: many
CDR3 length: 18
J gene: TRBJ1-1
D gene: TRBD1
CDR3 protein: CASSPSPDRGQGNTEAFF
CDR3 DNA: TGCGCCAGCAGCCCCTCACCGGACAGGGGGCAAGGGAACACTGAAGCTTTCTTT

V gene: TRBV29-1
clone size: many
CDR3 length: 15
J gene: TRBJ2-2
D gene: -
CDR3 protein: CSVEIGGGLTGELFF
CDR3 DNA: TGCAGCGTTGAAATCGGCGGAGGACTCACCGGGGAGCTGTTTTTT

V gene: TRBV15
clone size: few
CDR3 length: 14
J gene: TRBJ1-2
D gene: TRBD1
CDR3 protein: CATSYGTGVGGYTF
CDR3 DNA: TGTGCCACCAGCTACGGGACAGGTGTAGGTGGCTACACCTTC

V gene: TRBV24-1
clone size: -
CDR3 length: 15
J gene: TRBJ2-7
D gene: TRBD1
CDR3 protein: CATSDPGQGDHEQYF
CDR3 DNA: TGTGCCACCAGTGACCCGGGACAGGGCGACCACGAGCAGTACTTC

V gene: TRBV5-5
clone size: many
CDR3 length: 15
J gene: TRBJ1-1
D gene: -
CDR3 protein: CASSLLPFLNTEAFF
CDR3 DNA: TGTGCCAGCAGCTTGCTACCGTTCTTGAACACTGAAGCTTTCTTT

V gene: TRBV29-1
clone size: many
CDR3 length: 15
J gene: TRBJ1-1
D gene: -
CDR3 protein: CSVEVSKGEGTEAFF
CDR3 DNA: TGCAGCGTTGAAGTTTCGAAGGGCGAGGGCACTGAAGCTTTCTTT

V gene: TRBV6-1
clone size: few
CDR3 length: 14
J gene: TRBJ1-1
D gene: TRBD1
CDR3 protein: CASKEYRGYTEAFF
CDR3 DNA: TGTGCCAGCAAAGAATACAGGGGATACACTGAAGCTTTCTTT

V gene: TRBV28
clone size: few
CDR3 length: 14
J gene: TRBJ1-2
D gene: -
CDR3 protein: CASSFGGTLYGYTF
CDR3 DNA: TGTGCCAGCAGTTTTGGGGGAACCCTCTATGGCTACACCTTC

V gene: TRBV29-1
clone size: many
CDR3 length: 15
J gene: TRBJ1-2
D gene: TRBD1
CDR3 protein: CSVPWGGTGGSGYTF
CDR3 DNA: TGCAGCGTTCCCTGGGGTGGGACAGGGGGTTCTGGCTACACCTTC

V gene: TRBV20-1
clone size: few
CDR3 length: 14
J gene: TRBJ2-3
D gene: -
CDR3 protein: CSARTASYTDTQYF
CDR3 DNA: TGCAGTGCTAGAACGGCTAGTTATACAGATACGCAGTATTTT

V gene: TRBV5-1
clone size: many
CDR3 length: 14
J gene: TRBJ2-3
D gene: TRBD2
CDR3 protein: CASKQLAGEDTQYF
CDR3 DNA: TGCGCCAGCAAGCAACTAGCGGGAGAAGATACGCAGTATTTT

V gene: TRBV12-3/TRBV12-4
clone size: many
CDR3 length: 14
J gene: TRBJ2-1
D gene: -
CDR3 protein: CASSLGVAGIEQFF
CDR3 DNA: TGTGCCAGCAGTTTAGGCGTCGCCGGAATTGAGCAGTTCTTC

V gene: TRBV7-3
clone size: -
CDR3 length: 17
J gene: TRBJ2-1
D gene: TRBD2
CDR3 protein: CASSPRLAGGQYNEQFF
CDR3 DNA: TGTGCCAGCAGCCCCCGACTAGCGGGGGGCCAATACAATGAGCAGTTCTTC

V gene: TRBV5-6
clone size: few
CDR3 length: 16
J gene: TRBJ2-5
D gene: -
CDR3 protein: CASSLEDFPYQETQYF
CDR3 DNA: TGTGCCAGCAGCTTGGAGGACTTTCCGTACCAAGAGACCCAGTACTTC

V gene: TRBV20-1
clone size: many
CDR3 length: 15
J gene: TRBJ2-1
D gene: TRBD2
CDR3 protein: CSAGTSGGSYNEQFF
CDR3 DNA: TGCAGTGCTGGGACTAGCGGAGGCTCCTACAATGAGCAGTTCTTC

V gene: TRBV7-2
clone size: few
CDR3 length: 15
J gene: TRBJ1-5
D gene: TRBD1
CDR3 protein: CASSAQTGGNQPQHF
CDR3 DNA: TGTGCCAGCAGCGCCCAGACAGGGGGCAATCAGCCCCAGCATTTT

V gene: TRBV10-3
clone size: -
CDR3 length: 14
J gene: TRBJ1-2
D gene: -
CDR3 protein: CAIGSRQASYGYTF
CDR3 DNA: TGTGCCATCGGGAGCAGACAGGCCTCCTATGGCTACACCTTC

V gene: TRBV10-1
clone size: -
CDR3 length: 15
J gene: TRBJ1-4
D gene: -
CDR3 protein: CASSLNQGQGEKLFF
CDR3 DNA: TGCGCCAGCAGTCTAAACCAGGGGCAGGGAGAAAAACTGTTTTTT

V gene: TRBV9
clone size: -
CDR3 length: 13
J gene: TRBJ1-2
D gene: -
CDR3 protein: CASSVGDLSGYTF
CDR3 DNA: TGTGCCAGCAGCGTAGGGGACCTCTCTGGCTACACCTTC

V gene: TRBV7-2
clone size: many
CDR3 length: 12
J gene: TRBJ2-1
D gene: TRBD1
CDR3 protein: CASSLRGREQFF
CDR3 DNA: TGTGCCAGCAGCTTAAGGGGGCGTGAGCAGTTCTTC

V gene: TRBV4-3
clone size: few
CDR3 length: 14
J gene: TRBJ1-1
D gene: -
CDR3 protein: CASSQVGDATEAFF
CDR3 DNA: TGCGCCAGCAGCCAAGTAGGGGACGCCACTGAAGCTTTCTTT

V gene: TRBV7-9
clone size: many
CDR3 length: 16
J gene: TRBJ2-1
D gene: TRBD2
CDR3 protein: CASSLGPTSGPNEQFF
CDR3 DNA: TGTGCCAGCAGCTTAGGCCCCACTAGCGGCCCCAATGAGCAGTTCTTC

V gene: TRBV11-3
clone size: -
CDR3 length: 16
J gene: TRBJ2-2
D gene: TRBD1
CDR3 protein: CASSPTGAMDTGELFF
CDR3 DNA: TGTGCCAGCAGCCCGACAGGGGCGATGGACACCGGGGAGCTGTTTTTT

V gene: TRBV6-4
clone size: many
CDR3 length: 13
J gene: TRBJ2-1
D gene: -
CDR3 protein: CASSSESYNEQFF
CDR3 DNA: TGTGCCAGCAGTTCCGAAAGTTACAATGAGCAGTTCTTC